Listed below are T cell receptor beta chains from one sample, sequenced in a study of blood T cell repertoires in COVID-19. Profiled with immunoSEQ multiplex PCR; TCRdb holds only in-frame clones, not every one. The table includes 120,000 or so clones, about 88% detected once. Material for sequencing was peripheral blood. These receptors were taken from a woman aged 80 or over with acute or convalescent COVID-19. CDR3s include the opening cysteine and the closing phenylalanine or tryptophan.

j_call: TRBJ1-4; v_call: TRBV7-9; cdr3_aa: CASSSLQTGGGKLFF
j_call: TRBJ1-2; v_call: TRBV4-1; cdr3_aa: CASSQDFRTGGSSSGYTF
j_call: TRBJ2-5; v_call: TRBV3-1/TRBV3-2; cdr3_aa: CASSRPSSTETQYF
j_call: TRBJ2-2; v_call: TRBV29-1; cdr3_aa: CSVGTGMNTGELFF
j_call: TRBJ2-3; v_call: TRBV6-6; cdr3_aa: CASSYGVGRTDTQYF
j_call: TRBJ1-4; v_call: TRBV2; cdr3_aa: CASSGGTGVGEKLFF
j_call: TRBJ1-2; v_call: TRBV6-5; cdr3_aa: CASGYSYNGYTF
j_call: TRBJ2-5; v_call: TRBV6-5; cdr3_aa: CASSNPSGGRETQYF
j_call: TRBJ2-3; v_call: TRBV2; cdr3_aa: CASSPEGGRATDTQYF
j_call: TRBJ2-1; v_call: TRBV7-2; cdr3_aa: CASSYQTGIYNEQFF
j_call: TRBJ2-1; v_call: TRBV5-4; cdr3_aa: CAFGYNEQFF
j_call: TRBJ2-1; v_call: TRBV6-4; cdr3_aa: CASTPTSGPINEQFF
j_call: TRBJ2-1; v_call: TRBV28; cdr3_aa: CASSPPPGSLGNEQFF
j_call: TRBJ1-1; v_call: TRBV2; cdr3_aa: CASRASGTGSPEAFF
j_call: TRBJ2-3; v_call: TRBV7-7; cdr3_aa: CASSLENLRGTDTQYF
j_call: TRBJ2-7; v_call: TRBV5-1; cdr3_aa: CASSFSGSYEQYF
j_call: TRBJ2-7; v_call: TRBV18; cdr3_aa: CASSTVAVPYEQYF
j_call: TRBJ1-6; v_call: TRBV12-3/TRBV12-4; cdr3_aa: CASSSRSRALHF
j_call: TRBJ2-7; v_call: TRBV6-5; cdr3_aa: CASSFNRDTYEQYF
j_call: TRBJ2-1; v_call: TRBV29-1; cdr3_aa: CSASGGSTFGQSFSYNEQFF
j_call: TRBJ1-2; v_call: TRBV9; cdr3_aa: CASSGTGADYGYTF
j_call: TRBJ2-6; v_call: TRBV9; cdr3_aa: CASSSYSGANVLTF
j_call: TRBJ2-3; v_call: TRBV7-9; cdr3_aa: CASSPFLGGWPDTQYF
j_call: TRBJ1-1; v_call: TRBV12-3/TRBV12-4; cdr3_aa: CASGTGPEAFF
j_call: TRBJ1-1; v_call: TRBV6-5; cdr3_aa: CASSQVENTEAFF
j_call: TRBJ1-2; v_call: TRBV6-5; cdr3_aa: CASLIGTNYGYTF
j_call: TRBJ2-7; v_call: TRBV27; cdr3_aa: CASSLRAGEQYF
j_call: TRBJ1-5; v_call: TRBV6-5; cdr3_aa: CASRAEIDQPQHF
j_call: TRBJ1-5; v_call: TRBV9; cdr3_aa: CASSAGQGNNQPQHF
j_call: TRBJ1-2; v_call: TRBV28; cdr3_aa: CASSPLGQGNYGYTF
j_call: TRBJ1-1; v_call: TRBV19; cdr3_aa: CASSDPRGRGTEAFF
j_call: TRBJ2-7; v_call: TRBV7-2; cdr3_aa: CASSTSHRGTYEQYF
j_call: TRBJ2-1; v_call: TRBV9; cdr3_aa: CASSVGGGLDGYEQFF
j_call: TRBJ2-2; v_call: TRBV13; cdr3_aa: CASSRTSSNTGELFF
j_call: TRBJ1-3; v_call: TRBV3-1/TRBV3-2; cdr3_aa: CASSQWTGTGNTIYF
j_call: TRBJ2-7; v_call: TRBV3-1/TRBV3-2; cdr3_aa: CASRPRGGNEQYF
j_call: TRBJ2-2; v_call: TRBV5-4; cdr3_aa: CASSIGTGRPGELFF
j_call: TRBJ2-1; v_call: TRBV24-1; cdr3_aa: CATSAGNEQFF
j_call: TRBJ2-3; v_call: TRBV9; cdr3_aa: CASSVVGGPSTDTQYF
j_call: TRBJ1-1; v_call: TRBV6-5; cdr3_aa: CASSYGTANTEAFF
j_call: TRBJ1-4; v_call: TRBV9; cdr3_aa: CASSVRSGWDEKLFF
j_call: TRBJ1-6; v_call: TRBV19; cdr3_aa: CASIPRAGGNSPLHF
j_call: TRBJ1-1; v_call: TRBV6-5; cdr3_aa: CASRRRQENTEAFF
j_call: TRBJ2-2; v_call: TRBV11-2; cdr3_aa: CASSLITGGAAGELFF
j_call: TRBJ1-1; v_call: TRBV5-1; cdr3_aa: CASSWAVNTEAFF
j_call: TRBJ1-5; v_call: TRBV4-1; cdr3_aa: CASSQAMGRDQPQHF
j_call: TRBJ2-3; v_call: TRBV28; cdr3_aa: CASSSPSGRSTDTQYF
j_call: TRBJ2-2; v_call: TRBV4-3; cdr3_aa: CASSQEVPSGGLNTGELFF
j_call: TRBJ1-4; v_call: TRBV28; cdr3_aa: CASSLWSEKLFF
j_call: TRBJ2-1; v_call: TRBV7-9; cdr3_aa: CASSPGQGIQNEQFF
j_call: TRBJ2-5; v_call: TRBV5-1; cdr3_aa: CASTPRGQETQYF
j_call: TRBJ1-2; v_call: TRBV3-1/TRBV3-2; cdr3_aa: CASSLSTGGAGGYTF
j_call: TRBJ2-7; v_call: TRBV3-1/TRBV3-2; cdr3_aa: CASSQEGKILAGVASYEQYF